This TCR beta chain was sequenced for a study of CXCR3-negative and CXCR3-positive naive CD8 T cells. Study context: Each library gave roughly 1.6 +/- 0.3 million of about 150 million TRB reads.

Germline V gene lookup returns CDR1 DFQATT and CDR2 SNEGSKA (reference sequence). There are 14 residues in the CDR3. It was by 5' RACE with UMI labels that the TRB cDNA libraries were prepared. Following a re-call of the 5' RACE reads, TCRdb has one entry per CDR3 protein and lacks DNA. The ten most abundant clones cover approximately 0.99% of a sample with 75,000 to 95,000 distinct CDR3 sequences. J is TRBJ2-7 and V is TRBV20-1; no DNA is available, so the TRBD2 call from TCRdb remains unchecked. This receptor was obtained from a human donor in good health. Some clones in this sample may be carry-over from other donors' samples. Sequenced sample: naive CXCR3- CD8+ T cells from blood. Stated subset: CD45RO-CCR7+CD27+CD95- naive CD8+ T cells lacking CXCR3 (TNR3-). Here the CDR3 reads CSAIRYRGSYEQYF.